The clone carrying this T cell receptor (beta chain) was detected a few times. The antigen is undetermined. The sample belongs to a study of CD8 T cells in ankylosing spondylitis. Findings and limits, study-wide: Among TCR beta sequences, a motif of 7 to 9 highly homologous variants appeared characteristic of ankylosing spondylitis blood.

The TCR beta libraries were generated through quantitative 5'-RACE incorporating molecular barcodes. TCRdb independently ran MiXCR on the 5' RACE reads; one entry per CDR3 protein. The table includes fewer than 650,000 distinct CDR3 sequences, over 9.5% detected once. V lost 7 bases and J lost 6; bases outside the gene matches: 4. The CDR3 runs to 12 residues. Germline loops: CDR1 DFQATT, CDR2 SNEGSKA (reference sequence). J is TRBJ2-2 and V is TRBV20-1; 8 bases fit TRBD1. The sequence was obtained from a male donor with ankylosing spondylitis. The sequencing sample was made of blood, either unsorted or a sorted T cell fraction (not recorded which). The CDR3 DNA reads as TGCAGTGGGACAGGGCTGGCCGGGGAGCTGTTTTTT. It is translated as CSGTGLAGELFF.